Shown below are 21 T cell receptor beta chains from a single sample sequenced in a study of blood T cell repertoires in COVID-19. The assay was immunoSEQ multiplex PCR, and TCRdb's table has in-frame clones only and misses some. The data show under 300,000 clones, with approximately 89% seen just once and roughly 1.8% held by the top ten. Material: PBMCs or T cells enriched from blood (not recorded which). These receptors were obtained from a woman aged 55-70 years who had recovered from COVID-19.

V gene TRBV27 combines with J gene TRBJ1-2; no reliable D call. Between the trimmed V and J ends, which lost 3 bases and 8 bases, there was a span of 13 bases. The CDR3 length is 13 residues. Germline CDR1 is MNHEY and CDR2 is SMNVEV (reference sequence). The CDR3 region has the DNA TGTGCCAGCAGTTTTGAGCACGGGTACGGCTACACCTTC. Translating it yields CASSFEHGYGYTF.

Only one count was recorded for this clone. The V call is TRBV11-2, the J call TRBJ1-2; the match to TRBD1 covers 8 bases. CDR3 length equals 13 residues. V shed 3 bases and J 7 bases; nucleotides not matched to a gene: 4. CDR1 SGHAT and CDR2 FQNNGV come from the germline V gene. CDR3: CASSLTGDLGYTF. DNA for the CDR3: TGTGCCAGCAGCTTGACAGGGGATCTTGGCTACACCTTC. Full variable domain (outside the CDR3, taken from reference TRBV11-2 and TRBJ1-2): EAGVAQSPRYKIIEKRQSVAFWCNPISGHATLYWYQQILGQGPKLLIQFQNNGVVDDSQLPKDRFSAERLKGVDSTLKIQPAKLEDSAVYLCASSLTGDLGYTFGSGTRLTVV.

This chain uses TRBV28 with TRBJ2-1; 8 bases align to TRBD2. The CDR3 consists of 14 residues. With 7 bases clipped from V and 7 bases from J, the junction kept 9 bases outside the gene matches. Looked up from germline, CDR1 is MDHEN and CDR2 is SYDVKM. CDR3 sequence reads: CASTIGGGGNEQFF. In DNA, the CDR3 is TGTGCCAGCACCATCGGGGGCGGGGGGAATGAGCAGTTCTTC.

This chain joins TRBV30 and TRBJ2-7; TRBD2 matches at 7 bases. This CDR3 region has 15 residues. The V and J ends lost 5 bases and 0 bases, in that order; junction bases with no gene match: 10. Germline V gives CDR1 GTSNPN, CDR2 SVGIG (reference sequence). The CDR3 protein is CAWAQSGASSYEQYF. CDR3 DNA sequence: TGTGCCTGGGCTCAGAGCGGGGCGAGCTCCTACGAGCAGTACTTC.

The V and J genes are TRBV29-1 and TRBJ2-5; 7 nucleotides line up with TRBD1. Germline loops: CDR1 SQVTM, CDR2 ANQGSEA. The CDR3 covers 13 residues. V shed 4 bases, J shed 5 bases, and the junction held 7 bases outside the gene matches. CDR3 coding DNA: TGCAGCGTTGCAAGGGGGCGGTTGGAGACCCAGTACTTC. It is translated as CSVARGRLETQYF.

The CDR3 sequence: CASSARPREPGNTIYF. As DNA, the CDR3 is TGTGCCAGCAGTGCAAGACCACGGGAACCCGGAAACACCATATATTTT. This chain joins TRBV27 and TRBJ1-3; no firm D call. Germline-derived CDR1 and CDR2 are MNHEY and SMNVEV (reference sequence). Deletions cut 5 bases from V and 4 bases from J, with 18 bases between. This CDR3 spans 16 amino acids.

The rearrangement links TRBV3-1 (or the pseudogene TRBV3-2) to TRBJ2-3; possibly TRBD1 for D (6 bases). Deletions cut 4 bases from V and 2 bases from J, with 19 bases between. CDR3 length: 17 residues. Germline CDR1 is LGHDT and CDR2 is YNNKEL (reference sequence). The CDR3 DNA is TGTGCCAGCAGCCCACATAAAGTCACAGGGATCACAGATACGCAGTATTTT. It is translated as CASSPHKVTGITDTQYF.

The chain carries TRBV7-3 and TRBJ1-5, with unresolved D. Germline assignment: CDR1 SGHTA and CDR2 FQGTGA. The CDR3 has 13 amino acids. V lost 2 bases and J 6 bases, leaving 8 bases between the germline ends. The CDR3 coding sequence is TGTGCCAGCAGCTTAGGGCTCGGTCAGCCCCAGCATTTT. This encodes CASSLGLGQPQHF.

The chain recombines TRBV2 with TRBJ2-5; possibly TRBD1 for D (5 bases). This CDR3 region has 13 residues. CDR1 is SNHLY, CDR2 FYNNEI, per germline. Trimming removed 8 bases from V and 2 bases from J, with 12 bases in between. The CDR3 sequence is CASEGHIQETQYF. The CDR3, as DNA: TGTGCCAGCGAAGGACATATACAAGAGACCCAGTACTTC.

This clone came up once. The chain employs TRBV5-1 and TRBJ2-5; 7 bases agree with TRBD2. The V gene's germline CDR1 is SGHRS and CDR2 YFSETQ. The CDR3 is 13 residues long. V was clipped by 5 bases and J by 5 bases; unmatched bases: 6. CDR3 sequence reads: CASSFTGGETQYF. In DNA, the CDR3 is TGCGCCAGCAGTTTTACCGGGGGGGAGACCCAGTACTTC.

The gene calls are TRBV7-3 and TRBJ2-1, with D possibly being TRBD2 (5 bases). V was shortened by 5 bases and J by 4 bases, with 9 bases between the two germline ends. This CDR3 is 13 amino acids long. Germline-derived CDR1 and CDR2 are SGHTA and FQGTGA. CDR3 nucleotides: TGTGCCAGCAGCAATGGACTGTACAATGAGCAGTTCTTC. Amino acid sequence: CASSNGLYNEQFF. Drawing the rest from reference TRBV7-3 and TRBJ2-1, the complete variable domain is GAGVSQTPSNKVTEKGKYVELRCDPISGHTALYWYRQSLGQGPEFLIYFQGTGAADDSGLPNDRFFAVRPEGSVSTLKIQRTERGDSAVYLCASSNGLYNEQFFGPGTRLTVL.

This chain connects TRBV28 to TRBJ1-1; possibly TRBD1 for D (5 bases). The CDR3 extends over 14 amino acids. V dropped 7 bases and J dropped 3 bases, with 15 bases sitting between them. Germline CDR1 and CDR2: MDHEN and SYDVKM. The CDR3: CASTWGRVDTEAFF. CDR3 coding DNA: TGTGCCAGCACCTGGGGCAGGGTCGACACTGAAGCTTTCTTT.

The chain uses TRBV6-2 or TRBV6-3 and TRBJ2-7; 13 bases fit TRBD2. V gave up 6 bases and J gave up 4 bases; unmatched junction bases: 6. The CDR3 has 15 residues. The V gene's germline CDR1 is MNHEY and CDR2 SVGEGT. The DNA of the CDR3 is TGTGCCAGCAGCACCGGGACTAGCGGGAAGTACGAGCAGTACTTC. It yields the protein CASSTGTSGKYEQYF.

This chain joins TRBV30 and TRBJ1-3, with D possibly TRBD1 on 5 matching bases. This CDR3 is 13 amino acids long. Trimming pared 5 bases from V and 2 bases from J, leaving 10 bases between. Germline V CDR1 and CDR2: GTSNPN, SVGIG (reference sequence). The CDR3 loop is CAWAGSTGNTIYF. CDR3 coding DNA: TGTGCCTGGGCAGGGTCGACTGGAAACACCATATATTTT.

V is TRBV28 and J is TRBJ1-2; D remains ambiguous. CDR1 is MDHEN, CDR2 SYDVKM, per germline. CDR3 size: 14 residues. V dropped 4 bases and J dropped 1 base, with 10 bases sitting between them. The CDR3 is CASSSDLNNYGYTF. CDR3 in DNA: TGTGCCAGCAGTTCTGATCTAAATAACTATGGCTACACCTTC.

V gene TRBV28 combines with J gene TRBJ2-7; perhaps TRBD1 as D (6 bases). V lost 5 bases to trimming and J lost 3 bases, with 11 bases between them. CDR1 is MDHEN, CDR2 SYDVKM, per germline. This CDR3 contains 13 residues. CDR3 coding DNA: TGTGCCAGCAGTGATGGGGACAACTACGAGCAGTACTTC. Protein product: CASSDGDNYEQYF.

The chain employs TRBV12-3 or TRBV12-4 and TRBJ1-2; D not certain. V was clipped by 6 bases and J by 8 bases, with 13 bases between them. This CDR3 is built from 12 residues. CDR3 sequence reads: CASRPEWRGYTF. The CDR3 region has the DNA TGTGCCAGCAGGCCCGAGTGGAGGGGCTACACCTTC.

This sequence joins TRBV19 and TRBJ1-5; a possible D gene is TRBD1 (6 bases). CDR3 length equals 14 residues. Trimming took off 5 bases at V and 3 bases at J, with 11 bases between the two ends. The V gene's germline CDR1 is LNHDA and CDR2 SQIVND (reference sequence). CDR3 amino acids: CASSEGQYNQPQHF. CDR3 nucleotide sequence: TGTGCCAGTAGTGAAGGACAGTACAATCAGCCCCAGCATTTT. Full variable domain (remainder filled in from reference TRBV19 and TRBJ1-5): DGGITQSPKYLFRKEGQNVTLSCEQNLNHDAMYWYRQDPGQGLRLIYYSQIVNDFQKGDIAEGYSVSREKKESFPLTVTSAQKNPTAFYLCASSEGQYNQPQHFGDGTRLSIL.

The chain has TRBV28 and TRBJ1-5; 7 positions agree with TRBD1. Losses at the gene ends were 7 bases for V and 4 bases for J; bases not matched to a gene: 10. The CDR3 has 15 residues. CDR1 is MDHEN and CDR2 is SYDVKM in the germline V gene. CDR3 residues: CASNTIQGVNQPQHF. Here the CDR3 DNA reads TGTGCCAGCAATACCATTCAGGGGGTTAATCAGCCCCAGCATTTT.

The chain couples TRBV3-1 (or the pseudogene TRBV3-2) to TRBJ2-1; tentatively, D is TRBD2 (5 bases). This CDR3 has 13 amino acids. The V and J ends lost 6 bases and 9 bases respectively, with 15 bases between them. In germline, CDR1 is LGHDT, CDR2 YNNKEL (reference sequence). The CDR3 DNA reads as TGTGCCAGCAGACGGGATGGGAGTGGTGAGCAGTTCTTC. Its protein is CASRRDGSGEQFF.

The chain employs TRBV7-3 and TRBJ1-1, with 7 bases aligning to TRBD1. The CDR3 is made up of 14 amino acids. CDR1 is SGHTA, CDR2 FQGTGA, per germline. V lost 5 bases to trimming and J lost 3 bases; unmatched junction nucleotides: 6. The CDR3 here is CASSRQGRDTEAFF. The CDR3 DNA reads TGTGCCAGCAGCCGACAGGGTCGGGACACTGAAGCTTTCTTT.